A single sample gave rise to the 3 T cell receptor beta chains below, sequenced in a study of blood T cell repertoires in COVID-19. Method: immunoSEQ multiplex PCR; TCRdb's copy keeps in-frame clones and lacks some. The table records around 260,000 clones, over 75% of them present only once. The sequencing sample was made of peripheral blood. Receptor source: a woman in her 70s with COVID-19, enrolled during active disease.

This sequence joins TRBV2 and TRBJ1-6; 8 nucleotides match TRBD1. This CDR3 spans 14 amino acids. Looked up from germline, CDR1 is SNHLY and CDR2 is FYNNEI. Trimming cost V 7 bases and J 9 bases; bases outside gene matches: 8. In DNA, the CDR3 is TGTGCCAGCATGGACAGGGCGGGGGTTTCACCCCTCCACTTT. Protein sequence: CASMDRAGVSPLHF.

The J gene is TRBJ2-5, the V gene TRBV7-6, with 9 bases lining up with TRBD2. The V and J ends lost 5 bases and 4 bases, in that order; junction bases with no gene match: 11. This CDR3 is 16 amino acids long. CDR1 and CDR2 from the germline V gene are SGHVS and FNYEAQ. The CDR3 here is CASSRLGAGGGETQYF. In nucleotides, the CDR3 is TGTGCCAGCAGCCGGCTAGGGGCGGGAGGGGGAGAGACCCAGTACTTC.

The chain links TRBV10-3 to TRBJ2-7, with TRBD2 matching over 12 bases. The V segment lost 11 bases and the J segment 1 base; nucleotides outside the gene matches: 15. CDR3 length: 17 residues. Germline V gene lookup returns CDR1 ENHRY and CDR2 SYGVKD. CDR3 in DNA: TGTGCCGCCCTAGCGGGAGGGGAAGGCACGGTATCCTACGAGCAGTACTTC. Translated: CAALAGGEGTVSYEQYF.